This T cell receptor (beta chain) was captured in a study of T-cell reconstitution after alpha-beta-depleted transplantation in children. This CDR3 comprises 15 residues. Trimming cost V 3 bases and J 3 bases, with 12 bases left between them. General study results and limits: There were some patients whose high TCRbeta diversity at day 60 came from surviving recipient T cells and thymic progenitors.

Unique molecular identifiers featured in how the TCRbeta library was prepared. TCRdb reprocessed the PCR reads with MiXCR, giving one entry per CDR3 protein. The profile covers about 980,000 distinct CDR3 sequences, with about 30% appearing a single time and 25% to 35% taken by the ten largest. A word on this clonotype: Its antigen is not identified.

The TCR sequence derives from a boy in the first two years of life who had a stem cell transplant for SCID, so the T cells may come from the graft donor. The chain employs TRBV12-3 or TRBV12-4 and TRBJ1-3, with D uncertain. The specimen comprised PBMCs, mostly from graft donor cells, sampled 360 days after TCRalphabeta/CD19-depleted stem cell transplant. In DNA form, the CDR3 reads TGTGCCAGCAGTTTGGGAATTACGAGTGGAAACACCATATATTTT. Translated, it gives CASSLGITSGNTIYF.